The rows below give T cell receptor beta chains drawn from one sample of a study of CD8 T cells in Susac syndrome. TCRdb re-derived calls from the immunoSEQ multiplex PCR reads in MiXCR, one entry per CDR3 protein. The data contain 110,000 or so distinct CDR3 sequences, less than 97% of them singletons. Sequencing was performed on CD4+ T cells from PBMCs. The receptor set was obtained from a human donor in good health. Each CDR3 is given with its conserved first and last residue. Fields, in order: J gene, V gene, CDR3 protein.

TRBJ1-1 TRBV7-2 CASSWTGGANTEAFF
TRBJ1-1 TRBV25-1 CAVRGDANTEAFF
TRBJ2-1 TRBV14 CASAYRAEYNEQFF
TRBJ2-3 TRBV12-3/TRBV12-4 CASSRGGGTDTQYF
TRBJ1-1 TRBV3-1 CASSQSAPKAEAFF
TRBJ2-5 TRBV18 CASSQQGGETQYF
TRBJ2-1 TRBV5-6 CASSRDLGNEQFF
TRBJ2-1 TRBV29-1 CSASGRLNEQFF
TRBJ2-2 TRBV19 CASSIGAGGRAGELFF
TRBJ2-7 TRBV6-2/TRBV6-3 CASSFPGQPPSYEQYF
TRBJ1-2 TRBV7-9 CASSSNRGPTYGYTF
TRBJ1-3 TRBV3-1 CASSRTGTGNTIYF
TRBJ1-2 TRBV2 CASSGDRVGYTF
TRBJ1-1 TRBV3-1 CASSQLSSTGNTEAFF
TRBJ2-7 TRBV7-2 CASSSDGGHEQYF
TRBJ2-7 TRBV12-3/TRBV12-4 CASSFGSSYEQYF
TRBJ1-1 TRBV7-2 CASSLRGFTEAFF
TRBJ2-5 TRBV20-1 CSANGMGSQETQYF
TRBJ2-7 TRBV14 CASSQDLSRSYEQYF
TRBJ2-5 TRBV29-1 CSVEDGQGKETQYF
TRBJ2-7 TRBV6-2/TRBV6-3 CASRGQAFYEQYF
TRBJ1-5 TRBV29-1 CSVKGSSNQPQHF
TRBJ2-2 TRBV6-5 CASSYSSSGTGELFF
TRBJ1-5 TRBV18 CASSPKGSSNQPQHF
TRBJ1-1 TRBV18 CASSPGLQNTEAFF